Below, 10 T cell receptor beta chains from the same sample are listed, as sequenced in a study of shared clonotypes between healthy human individuals. Only in-frame clones appear in the TCRdb table, and some are missing; sequencing was by immunoSEQ multiplex PCR. The sample holds approximately 2.5 million clones, roughly 93% seen once. The sequencing sample was made of naive CD4+ T cells from PBMCs. Stated subset: CD45RA+ positively selected. These receptors all come from a man in his late teens or twenties in good health. Some clones in this sample may be carry-over from other donors' samples.

This clone showed up just once. Other DNA variants within this sample encode the same CDR3. The chain carries TRBV5-1 and TRBJ1-1; 11 nucleotides match TRBD1. The CDR3 is 14 residues long. Per germline, CDR1 SGHRS and CDR2 YFSETQ. The trim removed 4 bases at V and 5 bases at J, leaving 4 bases unmatched. The CDR3 sequence is CASSPGTGGTEAFF. CDR3 nucleotides: TGCGCCAGCAGCCCAGGGACAGGGGGGACTGAAGCTTTCTTT. Variable domain in full (rest from reference TRBV5-1 and TRBJ1-1): KAGVTQTPRYLIKTRGQQVTLSCSPISGHRSVSWYQQTPGQGLQFLFEYFSETQRNKGNFPGRFSGRQFSNSRSEMNVSTLELGDSALYLCASSPGTGGTEAFFGQGTRLTVV.

This chain uses TRBV19 with TRBJ2-7, with 7 bases that match TRBD2. CDR1 and CDR2 from the germline V gene are LNHDA and SQIVND (reference sequence). V dropped 3 bases and J dropped 0; count of bases not matched to a gene: 14. This CDR3 has 18 residues. CDR3 nucleotides: TGTGCCAGTAGTATCCGGGGTTCGGCCGGGAGGAGCTCCTACGAGCAGTACTTC. Translation gives CASSIRGSAGRSSYEQYF.

This chain uses TRBV15 with TRBJ2-2; 9 bases line up with TRBD2. The CDR3 runs to 18 residues. Germline V gene data show CDR1 as LNHNV and CDR2 as YYDKDF (reference sequence). The V and J ends lost 1 base and 4 bases, in that order; junction bases with no gene match: 10. CDR3 amino acids: CATSRGIGGRAGTGELFF. CDR3 nucleotides: TGTGCCACCAGCAGAGGTATTGGCGGGAGGGCCGGCACCGGGGAGCTGTTTTTT.

V usage is TRBV7-3 and J usage is TRBJ2-1; no clear D gene. CDR1 is SGHTA and CDR2 is FQGTGA in the germline V gene. V gave up 4 bases and J gave up 0 bases, with 10 bases separating them. The CDR3 has 15 amino acids. The CDR3 DNA reads TGTGCCAGCAGCTCCAGCGCTAACTCCTACAATGAGCAGTTCTTC. Translating gives CASSSSANSYNEQFF.

The chain combines TRBV11-2 with TRBJ2-1, with 9 bases matching TRBD2. This CDR3 has 17 amino acids. Germline CDR1 is SGHAT and CDR2 is FQNNGV. V shed 0 bases, J shed 4 bases, and the junction held 7 bases outside the gene matches. The CDR3 sequence: CASSLDRASGEYNEQFF. The CDR3 coding sequence is TGTGCCAGCAGCTTAGATCGGGCTAGCGGGGAGTACAATGAGCAGTTCTTC.

The rearrangement links TRBV6-6 to TRBJ1-5, with no clear D. From germline, CDR1 is MNHNY and CDR2 SVGAGI (reference sequence). The CDR3 sequence is 15 residues long. Between the trimmed V and J ends, which lost 0 bases and 11 bases, there was a span of 17 bases. The CDR3 sequence: CASSYSILVSEAQHF. Here the CDR3 DNA reads TGTGCCAGCAGTTACTCGATTCTAGTTTCCGAGGCCCAGCATTTT.

The chain links TRBV19 to TRBJ2-5; 12 bases are shared with TRBD2. Per the germline V gene, CDR1 is LNHDA and CDR2 is SQIVND (reference sequence). The V gene end was trimmed by 5 bases and the J gene end by 4 bases; junction bases not matched to a gene: 8. This CDR3 region has 16 residues. CDR3 bases: TGTGCCAGTAGTCCGACGACTAGCGGGAGTGGAGAGACCCAGTACTTC. Residues: CASSPTTSGSGETQYF.

The chain has TRBV19 and TRBJ2-7; D gene unclear. The CDR3 length is 13 residues. V lost 5 bases, J lost 5 bases, and 13 bases lay in between. Germline V gene data show CDR1 as LNHDA and CDR2 as SQIVND (reference sequence). The CDR3 sequence is CASSRATPDEQYF. CDR3 DNA: TGTGCCAGTAGTCGGGCCACCCCCGACGAGCAGTACTTC.

Points on this clone: Other DNA sequences in this sample translate to the same CDR3. The V gene is TRBV27, the J gene TRBJ2-1, with 9 bases aligning to TRBD1. The V gene's germline CDR1 is MNHEY and CDR2 SMNVEV (reference sequence). The V gene end was trimmed by 5 bases and the J gene end by 4 bases; junction bases not matched to a gene: 3. The CDR3 consists of 14 residues. The CDR3 reads CASSRDRAYNEQFF. In DNA, the CDR3 is TGTGCCAGCAGTCGGGACAGGGCTTACAATGAGCAGTTCTTC.

This chain links TRBV2 with TRBJ2-4; D ambiguous. The CDR3 totals 14 residues. Germline CDR1 SNHLY, CDR2 FYNNEI. V lost 6 bases to trimming and J lost 8 bases, with 17 bases between them. CDR3 nucleotides: TGTGCCAGCAGCCGACCCGCGCGGAGCGACATTCAGTACTTC. Translation gives CASSRPARSDIQYF.